This T cell receptor beta chain was identified during a study of T cells after yellow fever vaccination. The wider study: SMART-Seq v4 Ultra Low Input prepared libraries from low-cell fractions. Study-level findings and limits: A minor fraction of clonotypes spanned both CD4 and CD8 compartments. The secondary response was weaker but peaked faster, day 5 versus 15.

Only a few counts were recorded for this clonotype. Its target is unknown. In making TCR cDNA, 5'RACE template switching added a universal primer site and UMIs to it. MiXCR, applied by TCRdb to the 5' RACE reads, yields one record per CDR3 protein. Of 250,000 to 350,000 distinct CDR3 sequences detected, around 6.8% appear once; the ten largest clones hold 15% to 20%. In germline, CDR1 is SGHVS, CDR2 FQNEAQ. The CDR3 covers 16 residues. V was pared by 5 bases and J by 7 bases, with 14 bases of the junction left unmatched. The TCR sequence derives from a man between 18 and 29 years old who received the YFV17D yellow fever vaccine. The specimen comprised PBMCs, sampled roughly 47 days after the first yellow fever vaccination. V usage is TRBV7-8 and J usage is TRBJ1-1; TRBD1 matches at 9 bases. CDR3 in amino acids: CASSPRGLQGADEAFF. CDR3 bases: TGTGCCAGCAGCCCACGGGGTTTACAGGGGGCTGATGAAGCTTTCTTT.